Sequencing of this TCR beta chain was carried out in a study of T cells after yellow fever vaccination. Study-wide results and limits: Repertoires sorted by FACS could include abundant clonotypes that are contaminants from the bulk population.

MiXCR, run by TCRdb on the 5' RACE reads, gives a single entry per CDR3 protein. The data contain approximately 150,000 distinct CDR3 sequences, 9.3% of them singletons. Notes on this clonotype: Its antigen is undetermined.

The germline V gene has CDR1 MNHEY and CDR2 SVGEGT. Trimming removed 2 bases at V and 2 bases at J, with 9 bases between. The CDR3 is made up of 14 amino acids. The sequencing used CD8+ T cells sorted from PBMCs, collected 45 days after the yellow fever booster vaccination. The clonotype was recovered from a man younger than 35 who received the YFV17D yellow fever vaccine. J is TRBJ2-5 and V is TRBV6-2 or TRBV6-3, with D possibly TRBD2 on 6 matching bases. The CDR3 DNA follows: TGTGCCAGCAGTTACGGAGGGGAACAAGAGACCCAGTACTTC. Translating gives CASSYGGEQETQYF.